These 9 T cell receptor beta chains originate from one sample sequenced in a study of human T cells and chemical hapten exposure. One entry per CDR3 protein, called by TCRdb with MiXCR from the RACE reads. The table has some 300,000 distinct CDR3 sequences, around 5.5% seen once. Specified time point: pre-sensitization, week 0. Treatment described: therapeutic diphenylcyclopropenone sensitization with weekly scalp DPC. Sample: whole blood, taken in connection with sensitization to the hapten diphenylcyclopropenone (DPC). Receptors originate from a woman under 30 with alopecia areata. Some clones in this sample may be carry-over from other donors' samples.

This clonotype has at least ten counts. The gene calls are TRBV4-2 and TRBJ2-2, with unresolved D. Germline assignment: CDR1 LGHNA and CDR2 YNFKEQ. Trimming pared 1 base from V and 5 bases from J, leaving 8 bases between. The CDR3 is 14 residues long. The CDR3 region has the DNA TGTGCCAGCAGCCAAGGGGAAACGACCGGGGAGCTGTTTTTT. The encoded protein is CASSQGETTGELFF.

The CDR3 loop is CARVDRNYGYTF. CDR3 DNA sequence: TGTGCCAGAGTTGACAGAAACTATGGCTACACCTTC. V usage is TRBV6-2 or TRBV6-3 and J usage is TRBJ1-2; TRBD1 is a possible D gene (5 bases). The V end lost 9 bases, the J end lost 2 bases, and 10 bases lay between the germline ends. Germline V lookup: CDR1 MNHEY, CDR2 SVGEGT. This CDR3 contains 12 residues.

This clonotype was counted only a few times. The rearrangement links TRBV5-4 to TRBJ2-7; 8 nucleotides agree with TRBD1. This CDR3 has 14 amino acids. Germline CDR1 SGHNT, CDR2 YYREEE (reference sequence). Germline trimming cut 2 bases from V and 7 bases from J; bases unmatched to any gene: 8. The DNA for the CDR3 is TGTGCCAGCAGCTTTGGTCAGGGGGCGCGAGAGCAGTACTTC. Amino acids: CASSFGQGAREQYF.

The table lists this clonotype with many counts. The CDR3, as DNA: TGTGCCAGCAGCTGGGTGTCAATCGGGACTGAAGCTTTCTTT. Translated: CASSWVSIGTEAFF. The chain uses TRBV5-6 and TRBJ1-1; D is ambiguous. Germline V gene data show CDR1 as SGHDT and CDR2 as YYEEEE. CDR3 length equals 14 residues. V was trimmed by 3 bases and J by 5 bases, leaving 14 bases between them.

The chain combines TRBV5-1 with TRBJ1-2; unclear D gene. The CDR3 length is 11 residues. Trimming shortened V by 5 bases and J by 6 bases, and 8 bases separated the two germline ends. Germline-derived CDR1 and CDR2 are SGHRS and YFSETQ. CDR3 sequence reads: CASRTVNGYTF. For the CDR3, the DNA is TGCGCCAGCAGGACGGTGAATGGCTACACCTTC. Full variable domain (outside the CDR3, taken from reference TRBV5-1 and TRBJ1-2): KAGVTQTPRYLIKTRGQQVTLSCSPISGHRSVSWYQQTPGQGLQFLFEYFSETQRNKGNFPGRFSGRQFSNSRSEMNVSTLELGDSALYLCASRTVNGYTFGSGTRLTVV.

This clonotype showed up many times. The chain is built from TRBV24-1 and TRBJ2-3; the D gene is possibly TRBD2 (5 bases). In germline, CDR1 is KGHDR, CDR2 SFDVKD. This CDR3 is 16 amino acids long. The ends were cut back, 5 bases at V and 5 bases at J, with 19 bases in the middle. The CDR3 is CATSVGGSMEVDTQYF. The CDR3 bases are TGTGCCACCAGTGTTGGCGGCAGTATGGAGGTAGATACGCAGTATTTT.

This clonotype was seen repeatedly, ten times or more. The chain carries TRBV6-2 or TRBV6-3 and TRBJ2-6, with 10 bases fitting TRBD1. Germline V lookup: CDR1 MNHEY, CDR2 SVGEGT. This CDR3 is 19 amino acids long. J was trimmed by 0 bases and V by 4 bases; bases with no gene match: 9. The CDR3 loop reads CASSFNRDRGSSGANVLTF. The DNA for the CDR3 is TGTGCCAGCAGTTTCAACCGGGACAGGGGCTCCTCTGGGGCCAACGTCCTGACTTTC.

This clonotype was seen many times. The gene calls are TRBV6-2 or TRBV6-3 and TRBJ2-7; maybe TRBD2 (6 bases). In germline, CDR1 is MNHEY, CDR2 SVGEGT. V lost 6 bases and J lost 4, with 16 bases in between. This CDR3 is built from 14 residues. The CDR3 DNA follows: TGTGCCAGCAGGTCTAGCTGGGGAGGATACGAGCAGTACTTC. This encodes CASRSSWGGYEQYF.

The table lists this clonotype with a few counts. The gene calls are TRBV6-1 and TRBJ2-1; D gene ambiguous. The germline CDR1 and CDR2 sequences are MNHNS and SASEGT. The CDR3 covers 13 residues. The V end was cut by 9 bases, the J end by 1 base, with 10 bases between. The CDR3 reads CASKRASYNEQFF. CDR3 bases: TGTGCCAGTAAACGCGCTTCCTACAATGAGCAGTTCTTC.